These T cell receptor beta chains were read from a single sample in a study of blood T cell repertoires in COVID-19. Here immunoSEQ multiplex PCR was the method, and the copy in TCRdb shows in-frame clones only, minus some. The sample contains roughly 97,000 clones, more than 70% of which appear only once. Material for sequencing was peripheral blood. The receptors shown here come from a human donor in a cohort sampled during active COVID-19. Each CDR3 is given without its conserved first and last residue. A D gene is named only where the DNA matches it firmly. Size is omitted from some rows. Given values are once, few, many or a class for expanded clones.

j_call	d_call	clone_size	v_call	cdr3_aa
TRBJ1-6	NA	few	TRBV5-1	ASSLAGNGENSPLH
TRBJ2-7	NA	NA	TRBV4-1	ASSQDLGSQQY
TRBJ1-3	NA	NA	TRBV7-2	ASSLVPEGNTIY
TRBJ2-3	TRBD1	NA	TRBV2	ATDRDRGTDTQY
TRBJ2-7	NA	NA	TRBV28	ASSPGGQRAIPREQY
TRBJ2-5	TRBD2	NA	TRBV3-1/TRBV3-2	ASSPSGRETQY
TRBJ1-2	NA	NA	TRBV2	ASTNRLQGYGYT
TRBJ2-1	NA	NA	TRBV19	ASSPRDSRSSYNEQF
TRBJ2-4	TRBD2	NA	TRBV4-3	ASSQMLAGQNIQY
TRBJ1-4	NA	NA	TRBV5-6	ASSLGHVTEKLF
TRBJ1-2	NA	NA	TRBV29-1	SVPTTGSYGYT
TRBJ2-3	NA	NA	TRBV28	ASRGLRTDTQY
TRBJ1-2	TRBD1	once	TRBV9	ASSVATGGNYGYT
TRBJ2-5	TRBD2	NA	TRBV7-9	ASSPSGSGETQY
TRBJ2-1	TRBD2	NA	TRBV2	ASSARGDWSYNEQF
TRBJ1-2	NA	NA	TRBV4-3	ASSQDRGGSNYGYT
TRBJ2-5	TRBD2	NA	TRBV5-4	ASSFGRSGRTDQETQY
TRBJ1-1	NA	once	TRBV6-1	ASSASPGQSGSTEAF
TRBJ2-5	TRBD1	NA	TRBV13	ASSLRSGGETQY
TRBJ2-6	NA	NA	TRBV7-2	ASEGVFGANVLT
TRBJ2-1	NA	NA	TRBV7-8	ASSSPGSRGGGEQF
TRBJ2-5	NA	NA	TRBV12-3/TRBV12-4	ASSFGTQETQY
TRBJ2-7	NA	NA	TRBV6-2/TRBV6-3	ASSYSQVRWEQY
TRBJ2-7	NA	NA	TRBV29-1	SVFGVSTGSPYEQY
TRBJ2-7	NA	NA	TRBV29-1	SVVWVRDRFEQY
TRBJ1-5	TRBD1	NA	TRBV19	ASSTLDRAVYSNQPQH
TRBJ2-4	TRBD1	NA	TRBV27	ASSSWDRARGYRGVNIQY
TRBJ2-7	TRBD2	NA	TRBV27	ASAIRLAGVEDEQY
TRBJ2-5	NA	NA	TRBV5-4	ASSFRLAGEETQY
TRBJ2-3	NA	NA	TRBV7-7	ASSQLSGGTDTQY
TRBJ2-3	NA	NA	TRBV4-2	ASSQDNQVTY
TRBJ1-2	NA	NA	TRBV2	ASSAERQST
TRBJ1-5	TRBD1	NA	TRBV27	ASSLRTTGGNQPQH
TRBJ1-1	TRBD1	NA	TRBV5-1	ASSLQPTGVNTEAF
TRBJ2-1	NA	few	TRBV2	ASSEIPGNEQF
TRBJ2-7	TRBD2	NA	TRBV4-2	ASSQEGTGGYEQY
TRBJ2-1	TRBD2	NA	TRBV19	ASSKISGSIHNEQF
TRBJ1-5	TRBD1	NA	TRBV28	ASSLNLQQGYNQPQH
TRBJ1-1	NA	NA	TRBV7-9	ASSLTIPGDYTEAF
TRBJ1-1	TRBD1	NA	TRBV6-5	ASSTQEGQGGPAF
TRBJ2-2	NA	NA	TRBV19	ASFATANTGELF
TRBJ2-3	NA	NA	TRBV24-1	ASNTGTDTQY
TRBJ1-5	NA	NA	TRBV10-3	AISPGVYQPQH
TRBJ2-3	NA	NA	TRBV5-6	ASSIQIADTQY
TRBJ2-1	NA	NA	TRBV19	ASSLLFDSGQDYNEQF
TRBJ2-3	NA	once	TRBV2	ASTRGWTDTQY
TRBJ1-3	NA	NA	TRBV10-1	ANSADRRSPIY
TRBJ2-7	NA	once	TRBV11-1	ASSSRGSYEQY
TRBJ2-1	NA	NA	TRBV13	ASSLSSEQF
TRBJ1-6	TRBD1	NA	TRBV6-5	ASSYTGTANNSPLH
TRBJ1-2	NA	NA	TRBV23-1	ASSPIPFGFKEGKAYGYT